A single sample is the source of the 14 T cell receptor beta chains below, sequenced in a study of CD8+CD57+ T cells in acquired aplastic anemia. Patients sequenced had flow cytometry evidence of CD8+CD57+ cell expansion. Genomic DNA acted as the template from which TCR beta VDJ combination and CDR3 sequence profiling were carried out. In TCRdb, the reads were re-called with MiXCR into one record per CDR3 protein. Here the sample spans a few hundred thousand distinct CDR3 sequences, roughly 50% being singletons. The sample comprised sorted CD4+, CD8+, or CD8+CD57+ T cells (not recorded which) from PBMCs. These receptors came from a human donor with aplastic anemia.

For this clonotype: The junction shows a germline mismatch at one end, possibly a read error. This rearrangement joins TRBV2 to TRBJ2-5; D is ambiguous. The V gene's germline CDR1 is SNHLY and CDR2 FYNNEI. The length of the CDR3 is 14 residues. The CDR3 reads CASSQRMAEETQYF. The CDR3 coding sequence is TGTGCCAGCAGTCAAAGGATGGCGGAAGAGACTCAGTACTTC.

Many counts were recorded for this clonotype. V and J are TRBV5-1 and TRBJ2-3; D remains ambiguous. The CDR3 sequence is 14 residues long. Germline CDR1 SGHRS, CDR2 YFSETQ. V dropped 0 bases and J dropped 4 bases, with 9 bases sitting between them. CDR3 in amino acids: CASSLAETSDTQYF. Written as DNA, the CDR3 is TGCGCCAGCAGCTTGGCCGAGACCTCAGATACGCAGTATTTT.

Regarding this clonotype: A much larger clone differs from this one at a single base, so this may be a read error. The CDR3 DNA reads TGTGCCAGCGGTTACGACGGAGGAGTTTTCGAGACCCAGTACTTC. Amino acids: CASGYDGGVFETQYF. The chain links TRBV6-5 to TRBJ2-7; possibly TRBD2 for D (5 bases). With the DNA end fitting TRBJ2-5 better, the J assignment may be wrong. Germline-derived CDR1 and CDR2 are MNHEY and SVGAGI. CDR3 length: 15 amino acids.

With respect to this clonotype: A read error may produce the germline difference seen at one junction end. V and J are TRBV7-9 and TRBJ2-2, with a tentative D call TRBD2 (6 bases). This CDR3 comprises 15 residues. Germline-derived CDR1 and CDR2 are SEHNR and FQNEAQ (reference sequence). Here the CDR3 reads CASSQDSRGSRELFF. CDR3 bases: TGCGCCAGCAGCCAAGATAGTCGGGGGTCACGGGAGCTGTTTTTT.

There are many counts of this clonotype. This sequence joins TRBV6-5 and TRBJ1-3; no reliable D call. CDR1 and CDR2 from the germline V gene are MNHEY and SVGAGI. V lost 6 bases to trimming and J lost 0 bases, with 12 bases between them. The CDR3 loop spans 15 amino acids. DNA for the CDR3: TGTGCCAGCAGCAAGGACCTAGGCTCTGGAAACACCATATATTTT. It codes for CASSKDLGSGNTIYF.

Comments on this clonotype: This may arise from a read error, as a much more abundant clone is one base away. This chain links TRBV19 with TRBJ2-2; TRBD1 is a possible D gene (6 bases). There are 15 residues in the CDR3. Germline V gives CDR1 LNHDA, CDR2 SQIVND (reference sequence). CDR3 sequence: CASRRGGSNTGELLF. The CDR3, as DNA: TGTGCCAGCCGAAGAGGGGGATCGAACACCGGGGAGCTGCTTTTT.

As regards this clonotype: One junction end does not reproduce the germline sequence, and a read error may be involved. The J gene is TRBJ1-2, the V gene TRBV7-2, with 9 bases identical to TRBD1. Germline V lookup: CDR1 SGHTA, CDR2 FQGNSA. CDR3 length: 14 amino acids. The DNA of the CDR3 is TGTGCCAGCAGCTTACAACAGGGGGCGGAAGGCTACATCTTC. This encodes CASSLQQGAEGYIF.

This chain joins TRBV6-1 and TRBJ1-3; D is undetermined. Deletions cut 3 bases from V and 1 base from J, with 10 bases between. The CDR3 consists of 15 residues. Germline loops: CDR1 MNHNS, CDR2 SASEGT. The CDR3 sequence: CASSDVWGSGNTIYF. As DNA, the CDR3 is TGTGCCAGCAGTGATGTGTGGGGTTCTGGAAACACCATATATTTT.

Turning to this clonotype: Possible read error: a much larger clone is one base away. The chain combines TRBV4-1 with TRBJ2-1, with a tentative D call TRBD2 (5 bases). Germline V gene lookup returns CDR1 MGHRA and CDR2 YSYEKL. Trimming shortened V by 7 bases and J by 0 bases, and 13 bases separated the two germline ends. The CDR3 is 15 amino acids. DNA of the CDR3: TGCGCCAGCAACCGACCTGGGAGCTCCTACAATGAGCAGTTCTTC. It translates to CASNRPGSSYNEQFF.

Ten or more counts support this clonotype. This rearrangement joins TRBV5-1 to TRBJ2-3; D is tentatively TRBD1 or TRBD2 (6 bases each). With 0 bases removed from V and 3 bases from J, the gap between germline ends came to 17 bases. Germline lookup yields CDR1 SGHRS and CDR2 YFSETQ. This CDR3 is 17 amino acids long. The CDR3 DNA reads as TGCGCCAGCAGCTTGGAGGGTGGGGGGCTAGCAACAGATACGCAGTATTTT. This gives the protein CASSLEGGGLATDTQYF.

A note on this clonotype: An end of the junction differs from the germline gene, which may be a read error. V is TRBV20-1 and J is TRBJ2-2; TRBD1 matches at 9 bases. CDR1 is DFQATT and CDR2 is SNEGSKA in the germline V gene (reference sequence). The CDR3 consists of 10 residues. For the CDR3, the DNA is TGCAGTGCCCACTCGGGACAGGGCCTTTTT. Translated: CSAHSGQGLF.

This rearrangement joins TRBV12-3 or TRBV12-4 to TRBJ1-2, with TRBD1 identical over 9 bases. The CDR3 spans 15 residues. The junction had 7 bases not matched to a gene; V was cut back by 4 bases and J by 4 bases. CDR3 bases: TGTGCCAGCAGTTACGGGACAGGGTCTACCTATGGCTACACCTTC. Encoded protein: CASSYGTGSTYGYTF.

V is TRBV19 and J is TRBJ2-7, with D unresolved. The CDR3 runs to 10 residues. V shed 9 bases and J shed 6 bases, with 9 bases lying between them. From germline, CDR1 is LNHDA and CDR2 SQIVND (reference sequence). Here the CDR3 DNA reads TGTGCCAGCCACCGGCTCGAGCAGTACTTC. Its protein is CASHRLEQYF.

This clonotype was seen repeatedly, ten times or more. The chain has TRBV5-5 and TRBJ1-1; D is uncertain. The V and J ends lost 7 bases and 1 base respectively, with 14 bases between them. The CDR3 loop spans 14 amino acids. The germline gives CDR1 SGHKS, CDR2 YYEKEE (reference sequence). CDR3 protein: CASSAQPQNTEAFF. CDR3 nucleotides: TGTGCCAGCTCTGCACAGCCACAGAACACTGAAGCTTTCTTT.